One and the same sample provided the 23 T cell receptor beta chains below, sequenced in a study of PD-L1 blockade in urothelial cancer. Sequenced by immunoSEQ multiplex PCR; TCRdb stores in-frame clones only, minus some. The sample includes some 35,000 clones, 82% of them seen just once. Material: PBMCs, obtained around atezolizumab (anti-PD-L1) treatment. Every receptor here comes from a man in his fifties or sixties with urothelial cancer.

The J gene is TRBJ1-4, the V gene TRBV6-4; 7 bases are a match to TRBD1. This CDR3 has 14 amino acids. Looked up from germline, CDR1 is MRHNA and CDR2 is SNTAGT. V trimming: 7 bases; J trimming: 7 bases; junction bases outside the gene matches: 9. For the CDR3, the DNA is TGTGCCAGCAAAACCACAGGGGATGCTGAAAAACTGTTTTTT. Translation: CASKTTGDAEKLFF.

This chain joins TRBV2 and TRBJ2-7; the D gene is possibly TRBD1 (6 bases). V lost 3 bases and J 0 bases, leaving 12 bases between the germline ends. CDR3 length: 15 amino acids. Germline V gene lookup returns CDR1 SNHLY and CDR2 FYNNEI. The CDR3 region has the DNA TGTGCCAGCAGTGACAGGGGCGACCGCTCCTACGAGCAGTACTTC. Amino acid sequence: CASSDRGDRSYEQYF.

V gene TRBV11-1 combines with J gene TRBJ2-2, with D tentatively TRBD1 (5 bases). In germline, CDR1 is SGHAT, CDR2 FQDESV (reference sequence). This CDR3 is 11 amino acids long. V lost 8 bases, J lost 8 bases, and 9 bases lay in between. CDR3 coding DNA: TGTGCCAGCGGGGCGAAGGGGGAGCTGTTTTTT. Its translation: CASGAKGELFF.

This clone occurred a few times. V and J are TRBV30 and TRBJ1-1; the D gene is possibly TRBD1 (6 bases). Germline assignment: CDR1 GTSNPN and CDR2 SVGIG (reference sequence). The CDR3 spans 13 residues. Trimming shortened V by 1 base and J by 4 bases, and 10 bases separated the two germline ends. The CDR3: CAWSGQASTEAFF. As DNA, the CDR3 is TGTGCCTGGAGTGGACAGGCGAGCACTGAAGCTTTCTTT.

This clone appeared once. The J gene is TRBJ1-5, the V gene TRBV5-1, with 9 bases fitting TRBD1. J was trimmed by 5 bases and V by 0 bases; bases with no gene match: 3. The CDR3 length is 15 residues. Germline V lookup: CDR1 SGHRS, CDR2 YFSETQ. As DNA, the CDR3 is TGCGCCAGCAGCTTGGGGGACAGGGATCATCAGCCCCAGCATTTT. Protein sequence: CASSLGDRDHQPQHF.

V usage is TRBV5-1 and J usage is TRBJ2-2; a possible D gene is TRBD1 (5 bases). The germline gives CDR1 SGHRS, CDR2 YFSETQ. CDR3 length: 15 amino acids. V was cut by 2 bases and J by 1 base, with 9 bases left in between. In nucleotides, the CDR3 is TGCGCCAGCAGCTTAGGCAGGGTGAACACCGGGGAGCTGTTTTTT. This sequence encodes CASSLGRVNTGELFF.

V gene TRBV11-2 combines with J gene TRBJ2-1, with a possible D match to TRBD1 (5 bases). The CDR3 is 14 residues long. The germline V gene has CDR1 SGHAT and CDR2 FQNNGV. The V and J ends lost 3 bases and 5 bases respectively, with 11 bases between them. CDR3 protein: CASSLLTGHNEQFF. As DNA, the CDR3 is TGTGCCAGCAGCTTGCTTACAGGTCACAATGAGCAGTTCTTC.

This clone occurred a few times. CDR3 protein: CASSLSQGLGSYNSPLHF. The CDR3 coding sequence is TGTGCCAGCAGTTTAAGCCAGGGGTTAGGGTCCTATAATTCACCCCTCCACTTT. J is TRBJ1-6 and V is TRBV28; perhaps TRBD1 as D (6 bases). Germline V lookup: CDR1 MDHEN, CDR2 SYDVKM. V shed 2 bases and J shed 1 base, with 15 bases lying between them. This CDR3 is built from 18 residues.

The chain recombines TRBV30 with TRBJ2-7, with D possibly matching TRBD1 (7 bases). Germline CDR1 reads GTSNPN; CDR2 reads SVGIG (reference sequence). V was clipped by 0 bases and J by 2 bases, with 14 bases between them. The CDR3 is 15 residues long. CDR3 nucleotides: TGTGCCTGGAGTGTACGAGGCAGGGGGGCCTACGAGCAGTACTTC. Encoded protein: CAWSVRGRGAYEQYF. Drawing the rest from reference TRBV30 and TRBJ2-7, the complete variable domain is SQTIHQWPATLVQPVGSPLSLECTVEGTSNPNLYWYRQAAGRGLQLLFYSVGIGQISSEVPQNLSASRPQDRQFILSSKKLLLSDSGFYLCAWSVRGRGAYEQYFGPGTRLTVT.

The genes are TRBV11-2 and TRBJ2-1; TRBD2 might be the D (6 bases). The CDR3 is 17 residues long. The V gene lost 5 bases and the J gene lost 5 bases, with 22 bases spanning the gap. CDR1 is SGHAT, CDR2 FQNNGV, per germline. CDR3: CASSHYKEGIPNNEQFF. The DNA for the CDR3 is TGTGCCAGCAGCCATTATAAGGAGGGGATCCCCAACAATGAGCAGTTCTTC. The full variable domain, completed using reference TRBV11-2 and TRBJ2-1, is EAGVAQSPRYKIIEKRQSVAFWCNPISGHATLYWYQQILGQGPKLLIQFQNNGVVDDSQLPKDRFSAERLKGVDSTLKIQPAKLEDSAVYLCASSHYKEGIPNNEQFFGPGTRLTVL.

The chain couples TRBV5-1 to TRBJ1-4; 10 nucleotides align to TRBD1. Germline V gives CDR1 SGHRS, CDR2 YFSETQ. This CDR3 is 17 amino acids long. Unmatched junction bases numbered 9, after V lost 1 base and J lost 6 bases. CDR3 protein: CASSLYGTGQGDEKLFF. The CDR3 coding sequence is TGCGCCAGCAGCTTGTACGGGACCGGACAGGGGGATGAAAAACTGTTTTTT.

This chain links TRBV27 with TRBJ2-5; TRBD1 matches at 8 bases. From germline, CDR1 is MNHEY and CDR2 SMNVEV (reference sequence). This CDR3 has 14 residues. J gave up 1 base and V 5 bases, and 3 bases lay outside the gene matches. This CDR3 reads CASSDRGPQETQYF. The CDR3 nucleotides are TGTGCCAGCAGTGACAGGGGACCCCAAGAGACCCAGTACTTC.

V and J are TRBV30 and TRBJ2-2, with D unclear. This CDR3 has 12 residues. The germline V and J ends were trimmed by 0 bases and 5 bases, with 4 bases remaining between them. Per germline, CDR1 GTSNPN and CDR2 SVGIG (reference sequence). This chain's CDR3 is CAWSVRTGELFF. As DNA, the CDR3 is TGTGCCTGGAGTGTACGGACCGGGGAGCTGTTTTTT.

This CDR3 reads CASSFTGDSSYEQYF. The CDR3 DNA is TGTGCCAGCAGTTTCACCGGGGACAGCTCCTACGAGCAGTACTTC. The chain employs TRBV6-5 and TRBJ2-7, with 7 bases lining up with TRBD1. This CDR3 has 15 residues. CDR1 and CDR2 from the germline V gene are MNHEY and SVGAGI. J was trimmed by 0 bases and V by 4 bases; bases with no gene match: 6.

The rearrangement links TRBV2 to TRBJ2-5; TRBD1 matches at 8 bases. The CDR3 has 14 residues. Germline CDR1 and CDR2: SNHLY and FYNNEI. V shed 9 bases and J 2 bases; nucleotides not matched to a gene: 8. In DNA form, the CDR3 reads TGTGCCAGTTACGGACAGGGCGCACAAGAGACCCAGTACTTC. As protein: CASYGQGAQETQYF.

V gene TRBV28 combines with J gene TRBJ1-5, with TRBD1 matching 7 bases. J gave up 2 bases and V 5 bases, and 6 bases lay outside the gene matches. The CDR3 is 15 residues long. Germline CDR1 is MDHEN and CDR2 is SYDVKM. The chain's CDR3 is CASSQQGFGNQPQHF. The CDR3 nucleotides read TGTGCCAGCAGTCAACAGGGGTTCGGCAATCAGCCCCAGCATTTT.

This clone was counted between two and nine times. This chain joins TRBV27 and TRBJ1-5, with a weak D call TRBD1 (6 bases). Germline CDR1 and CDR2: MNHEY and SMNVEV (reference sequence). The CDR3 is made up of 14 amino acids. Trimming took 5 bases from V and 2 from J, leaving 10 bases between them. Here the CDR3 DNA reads TGTGCCAGCAGTAACCGACAGGGCAATCAGCCCCAGCATTTT. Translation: CASSNRQGNQPQHF.

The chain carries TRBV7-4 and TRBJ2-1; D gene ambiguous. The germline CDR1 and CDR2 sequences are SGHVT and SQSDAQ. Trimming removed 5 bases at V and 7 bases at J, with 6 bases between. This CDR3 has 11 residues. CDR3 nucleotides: TGTGCCAGCAGCCCCTCGAATGAGCAGTTCTTC. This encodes CASSPSNEQFF.

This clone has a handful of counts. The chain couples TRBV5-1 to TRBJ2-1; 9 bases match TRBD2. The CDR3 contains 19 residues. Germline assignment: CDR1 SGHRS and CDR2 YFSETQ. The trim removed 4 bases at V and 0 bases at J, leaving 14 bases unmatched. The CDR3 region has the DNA TGCGCCAGCAGCATGCAGAGTAGCGGGGGCCCGAGCTCCTACAATGAGCAGTTCTTC. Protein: CASSMQSSGGPSSYNEQFF.

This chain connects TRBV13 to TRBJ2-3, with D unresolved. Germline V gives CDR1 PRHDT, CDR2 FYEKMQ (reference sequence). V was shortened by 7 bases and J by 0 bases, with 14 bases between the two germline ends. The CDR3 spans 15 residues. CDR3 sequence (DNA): TGTGCCAGCACCCCCGGTGATACTAGCACAGATACGCAGTATTTT. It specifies CASTPGDTSTDTQYF.

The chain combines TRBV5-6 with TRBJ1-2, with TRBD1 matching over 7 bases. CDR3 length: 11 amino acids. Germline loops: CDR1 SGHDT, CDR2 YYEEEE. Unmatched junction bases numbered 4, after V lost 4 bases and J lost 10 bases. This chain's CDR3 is CASSSDRAYTF. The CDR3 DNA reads TGTGCCAGCAGCAGCGACAGGGCCTACACCTTC. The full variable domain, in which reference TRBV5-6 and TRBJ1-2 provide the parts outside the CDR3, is DAGVTQSPTHLIKTRGQQVTLRCSPKSGHDTVSWYQQALGQGPQFIFQYYEEEERQRGNFPDRFSGHQFPNYSSELNVNALLLGDSALYLCASSSDRAYTFGSGTRLTVV.

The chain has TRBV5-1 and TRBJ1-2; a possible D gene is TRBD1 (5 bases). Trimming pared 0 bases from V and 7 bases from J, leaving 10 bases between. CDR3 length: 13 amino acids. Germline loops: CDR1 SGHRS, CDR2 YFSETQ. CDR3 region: CASSLEGIGGYTF. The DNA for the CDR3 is TGCGCCAGCAGCTTGGAGGGGATCGGTGGCTACACCTTC.

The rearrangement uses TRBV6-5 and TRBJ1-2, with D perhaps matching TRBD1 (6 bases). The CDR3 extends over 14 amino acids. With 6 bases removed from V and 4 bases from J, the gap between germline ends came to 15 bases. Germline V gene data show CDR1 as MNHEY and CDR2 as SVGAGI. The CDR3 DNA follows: TGTGCCAGCAGGACAGGTCTAAGTATCTATGGCTACACCTTC. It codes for CASRTGLSIYGYTF.